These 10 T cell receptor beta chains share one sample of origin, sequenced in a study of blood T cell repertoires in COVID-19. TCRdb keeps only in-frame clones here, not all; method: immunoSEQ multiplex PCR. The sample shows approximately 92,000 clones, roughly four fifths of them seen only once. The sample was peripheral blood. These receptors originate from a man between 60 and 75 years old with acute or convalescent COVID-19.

In DNA form, the CDR3 reads TGTGCCAGCTGGGGGGAGAACACCGGGGAGCTGTTTTTT. This sequence encodes CASWGENTGELFF. The chain couples TRBV9 to TRBJ2-2; D is perhaps TRBD2 (6 bases). V lost 7 bases, J lost 1 base, and 8 bases lay in between. Looked up from germline, CDR1 is SGDLS and CDR2 is YYNGEE. The CDR3 totals 13 residues.

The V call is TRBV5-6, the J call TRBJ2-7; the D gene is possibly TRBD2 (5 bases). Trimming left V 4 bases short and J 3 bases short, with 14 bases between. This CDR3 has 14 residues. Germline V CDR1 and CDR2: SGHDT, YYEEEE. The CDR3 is CASSPRGSFYEQYV. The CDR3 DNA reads TGTGCCAGCAGCCCTCGTGGGAGTTTCTACGAGCAGTACGTC.

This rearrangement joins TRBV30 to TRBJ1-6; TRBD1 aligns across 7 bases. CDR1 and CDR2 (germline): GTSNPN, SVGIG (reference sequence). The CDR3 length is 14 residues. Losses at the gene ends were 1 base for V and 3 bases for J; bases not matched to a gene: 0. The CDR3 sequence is CAWSGQGYNSPLHF. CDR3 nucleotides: TGTGCCTGGAGTGGACAGGGCTATAATTCACCCCTCCACTTT.

CDR3 nucleotide sequence: TGTGCCAGCAGCTGGGGCGGGGGTAGCACAGATACGCAGTATTTT. This gives the protein CASSWGGGSTDTQYF. The V call is TRBV13, the J call TRBJ2-3; TRBD2 aligns across 7 bases. Trimming removed 4 bases from V and 0 bases from J; junction bases left unmatched: 4. CDR1 and CDR2 from the germline V gene are PRHDT and FYEKMQ (reference sequence). CDR3 length: 15 amino acids.

The CDR3 sequence is CASRIDTGAGELFF. CDR3 DNA sequence: TGTGCCAGCAGAATTGATACAGGGGCCGGGGAGCTGTTTTTT. The genes are TRBV6-4 and TRBJ2-2; 7 bases match TRBD1. The ends lost 6 bases at V and 6 bases at J; junction bases unmatched: 7. Germline V gene data show CDR1 as MRHNA and CDR2 as SNTAGT. The CDR3 sequence is 14 residues long.

The CDR3 here is CAISATPTNEKLFF. The CDR3 bases are TGTGCCATCAGTGCGACACCAACTAATGAAAAACTGTTTTTT. The chain couples TRBV10-3 to TRBJ1-4; D not resolved. The CDR3 totals 14 residues. The germline CDR1 and CDR2 sequences are ENHRY and SYGVKD. V was cut by 4 bases and J by 0 bases, with 6 bases left in between.

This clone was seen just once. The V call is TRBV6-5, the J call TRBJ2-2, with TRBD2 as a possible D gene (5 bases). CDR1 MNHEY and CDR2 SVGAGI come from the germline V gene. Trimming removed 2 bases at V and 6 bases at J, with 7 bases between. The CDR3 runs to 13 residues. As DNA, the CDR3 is TGTGCCAGCAGTTACGGAGGATCCGGGGAGCTGTTTTTT. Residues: CASSYGGSGELFF.

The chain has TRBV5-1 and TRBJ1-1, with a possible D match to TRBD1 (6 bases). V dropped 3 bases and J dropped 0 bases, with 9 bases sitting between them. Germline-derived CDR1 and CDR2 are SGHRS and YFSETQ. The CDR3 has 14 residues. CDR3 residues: CASSSDRLNTEAFF. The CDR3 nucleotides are TGCGCCAGCAGCTCGGACAGATTGAACACTGAAGCTTTCTTT. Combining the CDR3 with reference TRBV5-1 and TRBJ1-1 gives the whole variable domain KAGVTQTPRYLIKTRGQQVTLSCSPISGHRSVSWYQQTPGQGLQFLFEYFSETQRNKGNFPGRFSGRQFSNSRSEMNVSTLELGDSALYLCASSSDRLNTEAFFGQGTRLTVV.

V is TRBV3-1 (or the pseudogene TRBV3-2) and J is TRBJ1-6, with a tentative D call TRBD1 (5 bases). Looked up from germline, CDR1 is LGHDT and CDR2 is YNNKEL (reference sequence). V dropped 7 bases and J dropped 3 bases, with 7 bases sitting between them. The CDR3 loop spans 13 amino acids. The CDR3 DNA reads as TGTGCCAGCATGGACAACTATAATTCACCCCTCCACTTT. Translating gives CASMDNYNSPLHF.

DNA of the CDR3: TGTGCCAGCAGCTCGAAGACAGGGGTCGAGCAGTACGTC. Protein product: CASSSKTGVEQYV. The rearrangement joins TRBV5-4 to TRBJ2-7, with 8 bases identical to TRBD1. Losses at the gene ends were 3 bases for V and 6 bases for J; bases not matched to a gene: 5. This CDR3 has 13 amino acids. Germline V lookup: CDR1 SGHNT, CDR2 YYREEE (reference sequence).